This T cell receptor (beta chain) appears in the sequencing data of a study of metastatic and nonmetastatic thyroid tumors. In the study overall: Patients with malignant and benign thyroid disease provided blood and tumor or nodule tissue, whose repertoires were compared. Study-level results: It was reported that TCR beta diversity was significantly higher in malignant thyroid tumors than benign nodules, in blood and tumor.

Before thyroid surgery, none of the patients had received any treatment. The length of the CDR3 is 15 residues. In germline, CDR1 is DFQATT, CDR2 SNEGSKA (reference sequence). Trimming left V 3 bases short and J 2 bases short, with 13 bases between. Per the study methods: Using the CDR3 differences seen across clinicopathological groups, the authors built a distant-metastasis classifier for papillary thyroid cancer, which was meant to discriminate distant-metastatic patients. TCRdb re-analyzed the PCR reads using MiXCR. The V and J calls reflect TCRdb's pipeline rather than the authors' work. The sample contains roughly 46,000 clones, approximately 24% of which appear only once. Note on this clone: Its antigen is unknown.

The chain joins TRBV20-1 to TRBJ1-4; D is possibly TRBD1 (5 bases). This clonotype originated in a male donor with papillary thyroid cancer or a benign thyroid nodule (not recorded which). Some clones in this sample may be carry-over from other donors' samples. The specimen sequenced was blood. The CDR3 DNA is TGCAGTGCTAGGGTCGGGGGGTGGACTAATGAAAAACTGTTTTTT. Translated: CSARVGGWTNEKLFF.